The 21 T cell receptor beta chains below were found in one sample sequenced in a study of neoadjuvant anti-PD-1 for oral cavity cancer. Clones were sequenced by immunoSEQ multiplex PCR, and TCRdb holds only the in-frame ones, with some missing. The top ten clones hold approximately 3% of a sample with approximately 13,000 clones, 60% to 80% of them seen once. Time point of the sample: after neoadjuvant nivolumab, at surgical resection. Sequencing used PBMCs, obtained after nivolumab (anti-PD-1) treatment. The receptors shown here come from a person between 40 and 79 years old with oral cavity squamous cell carcinoma.

The chain has TRBV27 and TRBJ2-3, with 12 bases that match TRBD2. Unmatched junction bases numbered 6, after V lost 5 bases and J lost 3 bases. Germline V gene lookup returns CDR1 MNHEY and CDR2 SMNVEV (reference sequence). CDR3 length: 16 residues. The chain's CDR3 is CASSPLAGGPTDTQYF. In nucleotides, the CDR3 is TGTGCCAGCAGTCCCCTAGCGGGAGGGCCTACAGATACGCAGTATTTT.

The rearrangement uses TRBV15 and TRBJ2-2; D may be TRBD1 or TRBD2 (7 bases each). The CDR3 spans 14 residues. Germline lookup yields CDR1 LNHNV and CDR2 YYDKDF (reference sequence). V lost 6 bases to trimming and J lost 5 bases, with 13 bases between them. The DNA for the CDR3 is TGTGCCACCAGGGGAGGGGGCGAGACCGGGGAGCTGTTTTTT. This encodes CATRGGGETGELFF.

The chain uses TRBV27 and TRBJ2-5, with 7 positions matching TRBD1. With 5 bases clipped from V and 5 bases from J, the junction kept 17 bases outside the gene matches. Germline V gene sequence: CDR1 MNHEY, CDR2 SMNVEV (reference sequence). This CDR3 contains 17 residues. The CDR3 sequence is CASSPSRQGAREETQYF. The CDR3 DNA sequence: TGTGCCAGCAGTCCCTCCCGACAGGGAGCAAGGGAGGAGACCCAGTACTTC.

The V gene is TRBV4-1, the J gene TRBJ2-7; 8 nucleotides align to TRBD2. Germline V gene data show CDR1 as MGHRA and CDR2 as YSYEKL. Trimming removed 4 bases from V and 6 bases from J; junction bases left unmatched: 11. The CDR3 has 15 amino acids. CDR3 amino acids: CASSPREGGPGEQYF. The CDR3 DNA follows: TGCGCCAGCAGCCCCCGGGAGGGAGGGCCGGGCGAGCAGTACTTC.

The V call is TRBV7-8, the J call TRBJ2-7; D may be TRBD1 (6 bases). With 4 bases removed from V and 0 bases from J, the gap between germline ends came to 19 bases. This CDR3 has 17 amino acids. In germline, CDR1 is SGHVS, CDR2 FQNEAQ. Here the CDR3 reads CASSYTPQGHSSYEQYF. The CDR3 DNA reads as TGTGCCAGCAGCTATACCCCCCAGGGACACAGCTCCTACGAGCAGTACTTC.

This clone was seen a handful of times. The CDR3 DNA reads TGTGCCAGCAGCTTGGGGATACAGTACGAGCAGTACTTC. Translated: CASSLGIQYEQYF. The V and J genes are TRBV7-6 and TRBJ2-7, with D uncertain. This CDR3 spans 13 amino acids. Looked up from germline, CDR1 is SGHVS and CDR2 is FNYEAQ. V lost 3 bases to trimming and J lost 4 bases, with 10 bases between them.

This clone was detected a few times. The chain couples TRBV7-9 to TRBJ2-3; D gene unclear. The CDR3 sequence is 16 residues long. Germline CDR1 is SEHNR and CDR2 is FQNEAQ (reference sequence). The ends were cut back, 3 bases at V and 6 bases at J, with 19 bases in the middle. The CDR3 nucleotides read TGTGCCAGCAGCTTTGGTATAGTGGGAATCTGGGATACGCAGTATTTT. Translated, it gives CASSFGIVGIWDTQYF.

The genes are TRBV6-5 and TRBJ1-1; D is unclear. CDR1 and CDR2 from the germline V gene are MNHEY and SVGAGI. V lost 6 bases to trimming and J lost 3 bases, with 17 bases between them. The CDR3 totals 15 residues. CDR3 sequence: CASSLGVGGDTEAFF. CDR3 DNA: TGTGCCAGCAGCCTCGGGGTCGGCGGGGACACTGAAGCTTTCTTT.

This chain links TRBV9 with TRBJ2-2; no definite D call. V shed 0 bases and J shed 3 bases, with 6 bases lying between them. Per germline, CDR1 SGDLS and CDR2 YYNGEE. The CDR3 covers 14 residues. This CDR3 is CASSVVSDTGELFF. For the CDR3, the DNA is TGTGCCAGCAGCGTAGTATCAGACACCGGGGAGCTGTTTTTT.

The chain has TRBV9 and TRBJ2-1, with TRBD2 matching over 8 bases. CDR1 is SGDLS, CDR2 YYNGEE, per germline. V was pared by 4 bases and J by 6 bases, with 12 bases of the junction left unmatched. This CDR3 region has 16 residues. CDR3 nucleotides: TGTGCCAGCAGCCCAGGAGGTGGCGGGGGGTCCAATGAGCAGTTCTTC. Its translation is CASSPGGGGGSNEQFF.

This chain joins TRBV11-1 and TRBJ2-1, with a weak D call TRBD2 (6 bases). This CDR3 region has 15 residues. The germline CDR1 and CDR2 sequences are SGHAT and FQDESV (reference sequence). V was cut by 5 bases and J by 7 bases, with 18 bases left in between. The CDR3 protein is CASSPRRLEGNEQFF. CDR3 DNA: TGTGCCAGCAGCCCGAGAAGGTTGGAGGGGAATGAGCAGTTCTTC.

V usage is TRBV10-3 and J usage is TRBJ2-3; 7 bases are a match to TRBD2. Germline V gives CDR1 ENHRY, CDR2 SYGVKD. The CDR3 has 14 residues. V lost 7 bases to trimming and J lost 4 bases; unmatched junction nucleotides: 8. The CDR3 DNA reads as TGTGCCATCACCAGGGACTACCAAGCAGATACGCAGTATTTT. As protein: CAITRDYQADTQYF.

The gene calls are TRBV6-1 and TRBJ2-3; the D call may be TRBD1 or TRBD2 (5 bases each). From germline, CDR1 is MNHNS and CDR2 SASEGT. Trimming took off 2 bases at V and 4 bases at J, with 10 bases between the two ends. The CDR3 is made up of 14 amino acids. The CDR3 region has the DNA TGTGCCAGCAGTGAATGGGGACCGTCAGATACGCAGTATTTT. It encodes CASSEWGPSDTQYF.

Only one count was recorded for this clone. The gene calls are TRBV9 and TRBJ2-2; the D is unclear. The ends were cut back, 3 bases at V and 7 bases at J, with 13 bases in the middle. Germline lookup yields CDR1 SGDLS and CDR2 YYNGEE. This CDR3 has 14 amino acids. This CDR3 reads CASSGISNGGELFF. CDR3 coding DNA: TGTGCCAGCAGCGGAATCTCGAATGGCGGGGAGCTGTTTTTT.

The V call is TRBV5-1, the J call TRBJ1-4; no reliable D call. There are 15 residues in the CDR3. Trimming cost V 0 bases and J 1 base, with 7 bases left between them. The germline gives CDR1 SGHRS, CDR2 YFSETQ. The CDR3 here is CASSLGGLTNEKLFF. The CDR3 coding sequence is TGCGCCAGCAGCTTGGGCGGCCTAACTAATGAAAAACTGTTTTTT.

This chain uses TRBV6-9 with TRBJ2-7; D is undetermined. The CDR3 spans 14 residues. CDR1 is MNHGY and CDR2 is SVAAGI in the germline V gene. V lost 5 bases to trimming and J lost 1 base, with 12 bases between them. Here the CDR3 reads CASSPPRWSYEQYF. In DNA form, the CDR3 reads TGTGCCAGCAGTCCCCCCCGGTGGTCCTACGAGCAGTACTTC.

V and J are TRBV6-1 and TRBJ1-5, with 9 bases that match TRBD1. V lost 6 bases, J lost 6 bases, and 3 bases stayed unmatched. CDR3 length: 13 residues. The germline CDR1 and CDR2 sequences are MNHNS and SASEGT. CDR3 loop: CASSVTGGQPQHF. CDR3 DNA sequence: TGTGCCAGCAGCGTGACAGGGGGTCAGCCCCAGCATTTT.

The chain links TRBV20-1 to TRBJ2-7, with D possibly TRBD2 on 5 matching bases. V lost 5 bases to trimming and J lost 5 bases, with 10 bases between them. This CDR3 has 11 residues. CDR1 is DFQATT and CDR2 is SNEGSKA in the germline V gene (reference sequence). The CDR3 is CSAPLVNEQYF. As DNA, the CDR3 is TGCAGTGCTCCACTAGTTAACGAGCAGTACTTC.

This clone has only a few counts. V and J are TRBV6-6 and TRBJ2-7, with 9 bases fitting TRBD1. Unmatched junction bases numbered 8, after V lost 11 bases and J lost 3 bases. The CDR3 runs 13 residues. Germline V gene sequence: CDR1 MNHNY, CDR2 SVGAGI (reference sequence). This CDR3 reads CASGGQGSYEQYF. CDR3 nucleotides: TGTGCCTCCGGGGGACAGGGAAGCTACGAGCAGTACTTC.

A note on this clone: Compared with germline, one end of the junction differs, possibly owing to a read error. The chain links TRBV2 to TRBJ2-4; 7 bases are shared with TRBD1. The CDR3 is 15 residues long. Germline CDR1 reads SNHLY; CDR2 reads FYNNEI. CDR3 loop: CASREETGAKNIQYF. CDR3 coding DNA: TGTGCCAGCAGGGAAGAGACAGGGGCCAAAAACATTCAGTACTTC.

The CDR3 sequence is CASTPTSGRDTQYF. The CDR3 DNA reads TGCGCCAGCACCCCGACTAGCGGGAGAGATACGCAGTATTTT. This chain joins TRBV10-2 and TRBJ2-3; 12 positions match TRBD2. Trimming at V came to 7 bases and at J to 5 bases, leaving 4 bases not matched to a gene. This CDR3 has 14 amino acids. Germline CDR1 and CDR2: WSHSY and SAAADI.